Listed below are T cell receptor beta chains from one sample, sequenced in a study of blood T cells in healthy people across ages. TCRdb re-derived calls from the 5' RACE reads in MiXCR, one entry per CDR3 protein. The data show around 750,000 distinct CDR3 sequences, with roughly 50% seen just once and 41% held by the top ten. The source material was blood. The receptors here all came from a man older than 75 in good health. CDR3s include the opening cysteine and the closing phenylalanine or tryptophan. The D gene is left open where the match is weak. Clone sizes are given selectively: once, few, many, or a class where the clone is expanded.

TRBV18,few,NA,TRBJ2-1,TGTGCCAGCTCACCAAAGATTGGGGGAAACAATGAGCAGTTCTTC,CASSPKIGGNNEQFF
TRBV20-1,NA,TRBD2,TRBJ2-7,TGCAGTGCTAGCGGGAGGGCCTACGAGCAGTACTTC,CSASGRAYEQYF
TRBV7-2,few,NA,TRBJ2-3,TGTGCCAGCAGCCCTAGGACATTGAGCACAGATACGCAGTATTTT,CASSPRTLSTDTQYF
TRBV11-2,once,NA,TRBJ2-5,TGTGCCAGCAGCTTCTCGGAGGAGACCCAGTACTTC,CASSFSEETQYF
TRBV15,once,NA,TRBJ2-7,TGTGCCACCAGCAGAGATCTGGCTAGCTCCAACGAGCAGTACTTC,CATSRDLASSNEQYF
TRBV7-8,once,NA,TRBJ2-1,TGTGCCAGCAGCTTAAAGGACTTGTCCCCCTACAATGAGCAGTTCTTC,CASSLKDLSPYNEQFF
TRBV29-1,NA,NA,TRBJ2-1,TGCAGCGTCACGACAGGTTCTACAGGGAGTGAGCAGTTCTTC,CSVTTGSTGSEQFF
TRBV9,NA,NA,TRBJ2-7,TGTGCCAGCAGCCGGCCGTCGGGCCACGAGCAGTACTTC,CASSRPSGHEQYF
TRBV27,NA,TRBD1,TRBJ2-7,TGTGCCAGCAGTTTAGGTGGGACAGCAAGCTCCTACAATGAGCAGTACTTC,CASSLGGTASSYNEQYF
TRBV6-1,NA,TRBD1,TRBJ2-7,TGTGCCAGCAGTTCTCGGACAGGCCCCTACTACGAGCAGTACTTC,CASSSRTGPYYEQYF
TRBV10-3,NA,NA,TRBJ2-3,TGTGCCATCGCGAGACAGGGCACAGATACGCAGTATTTT,CAIARQGTDTQYF
TRBV6-5,few,NA,TRBJ1-6,TGTGCCAGCAGTTACTCCACAGGCAATAATTCACCCCTCCACTTT,CASSYSTGNNSPLHF
TRBV6-5,many,TRBD1,TRBJ2-7,TGTGCCAGCAGGGCCAGACAGGGGGGTCTCTACGAGCAGTACTTC,CASRARQGGLYEQYF
TRBV10-3,NA,TRBD2,TRBJ2-1,TGTGCCATCAGTTCCGCTAGCGGGAGACAGAATGAGCAGTTCTTC,CAISSASGRQNEQFF
TRBV25-1,NA,TRBD2,TRBJ2-3,TGTGCCAGCAGTCCGACTAGCCCGGATACGCAGTATTTT,CASSPTSPDTQYF
TRBV29-1,NA,TRBD1,TRBJ2-7,TGCAGCGTTGCCCCCCCGGGACAGGGGACAGCTGAGCAGTACTTC,CSVAPPGQGTAEQYF
TRBV20-1,NA,NA,TRBJ1-6,TGCAGTGCTACACCCCGCGGACAGACCTATTCACCCCTCCACTTT,CSATPRGQTYSPLHF
TRBV2,few,NA,TRBJ2-6,TGTGCCAGCAGTGCCGGGGCCTCTGGGGCCAACGTCCTGACTTTC,CASSAGASGANVLTF
TRBV20-1,NA,TRBD1,TRBJ1-6,TGCAGTGCTAGACCCGGGACAGCCTATAATTCACCCCTCCACTTT,CSARPGTAYNSPLHF
TRBV3-1,NA,NA,TRBJ2-1,TGTGCCAGCAGCCAAGAAGGGGGGAGGGTCGATGAGCAGTTCTTC,CASSQEGGRVDEQFF
TRBV20-1,NA,NA,TRBJ1-5,TGCAGTGCTACCCGGGACTCGCTCCAATCACCCCAGCATTTT,CSATRDSLQSPQHF
TRBV20-1,NA,NA,TRBJ2-7,TGCAGTGCCCTCAGGACAGTCAACTCCTACGAGCAGTACTTC,CSALRTVNSYEQYF
TRBV7-2,NA,TRBD2,TRBJ2-3,TGTGCCAGCAGCTTGGGCCGACTAGCGGGAGACAGAGACGTGTATTTT,CASSLGRLAGDRDVYF
TRBV10-1,few,TRBD1,TRBJ2-5,TGCGCCAGCAGTGAGGTGCAGGGGGCCCAAAGAGAGACCCAGTACTTC,CASSEVQGAQRETQYF
TRBV9,NA,NA,TRBJ2-5,TGTGCCAGCAGCCTAAGTGGGTTCTCCCAAGAGACCCAGTACTTC,CASSLSGFSQETQYF
TRBV11-2,NA,TRBD2,TRBJ2-2,TGTGCCAGCAGCATAAGCAGCGGGGGAACCGGGGAGCTGTTTTTT,CASSISSGGTGELFF
TRBV3-1,NA,NA,TRBJ2-1,TGTGCCAGCAGCCAATGGCTCCTAGGGGGCAATGAGCAGTTCTTC,CASSQWLLGGNEQFF
TRBV20-1,few,NA,TRBJ2-5,TGCAGTGCTAGACCCCTTCAGTGGAGCGGCGGTGAGACCCAGTACTTC,CSARPLQWSGGETQYF
TRBV2,NA,TRBD2,TRBJ2-1,TGTGCCAGCATACTAGCGGGGACGCTCCGAGAGCAGTTCTTC,CASILAGTLREQFF
TRBV3-1,NA,NA,TRBJ2-1,TGTGCCAGCAGCCAGACGGGGCCTCCCCACGGGAGACTGTACAATGAGCAGTTCTTC,CASSQTGPPHGRLYNEQFF
TRBV20-1,NA,NA,TRBJ1-1,TGCAGTGCTAGACCCGGCCAGGGGCTCGGAGGTGGGACTGAAGCTTTCTTT,CSARPGQGLGGGTEAFF
TRBV5-1,NA,NA,TRBJ2-1,TGCGCCAGCAGCGTAGTATCCTACAATGAGCAGTTCTTC,CASSVVSYNEQFF
TRBV29-1,NA,NA,TRBJ2-3,TGCAGCGTCCCAGGGCAGGTCCGCACAGATACGCAGTATTTT,CSVPGQVRTDTQYF
TRBV5-1,few,NA,TRBJ2-1,TGCGCCAGCAGCTTGGGGGGCGAGACAGGCCCTAATGAGCAGTTCTTC,CASSLGGETGPNEQFF
TRBV20-1,NA,TRBD2,TRBJ2-1,TGCAGTGCTAGAGATGAGCGGGCTAGCGGGAGCTGGAGGCAGTTCTTC,CSARDERASGSWRQFF
TRBV4-2,few,NA,TRBJ2-7,TGTGCCAGCAGCCCTAAAAGGGGGGAGCCGCGCCCATACTACGAGCAGTACTTC,CASSPKRGEPRPYYEQYF
TRBV6-2/TRBV6-3,NA,NA,TRBJ1-2,TGTGCCAGCAGTTACGGGCAGATGGGCTATGGCTACACCTTC,CASSYGQMGYGYTF
TRBV2,NA,TRBD1,TRBJ2-7,TGTGCCAGCAGGGAGACCTGGGACAGGGGCCACTACGAGCAGTACTTC,CASRETWDRGHYEQYF
TRBV2,few,NA,TRBJ2-6,TGTGCCAGCTGGCTGGGGTCTGGGGCCAACGTCCTGACTTTC,CASWLGSGANVLTF
TRBV7-2,once,NA,TRBJ2-7,TGTGCCAGCAGCTTCCGGACCCCTGGGAATGAGCAGTACTTC,CASSFRTPGNEQYF
TRBV7-2,NA,TRBD2,TRBJ2-1,TGTGCCAGCAGCGCCCGACTAGCGCGGATGAAGAGTGAGCAGTTCTTC,CASSARLARMKSEQFF
TRBV27,NA,TRBD1,TRBJ2-1,TGTGCCAGCAGTTTATCAGGGGGCCCCAATGAGCAGTTCTTC,CASSLSGGPNEQFF
TRBV11-2,many,TRBD2,TRBJ2-1,TGTGCCAGCAGCTTAGGCGGGAGTGGGTACAATGAGCAGTTCTTC,CASSLGGSGYNEQFF
TRBV14,NA,TRBD2,TRBJ2-1,TGTGCCAGCAGCCAAGACGGCGGGAGGGTTAATGAGCAGTTCTTC,CASSQDGGRVNEQFF
TRBV28,NA,TRBD2,TRBJ2-3,TGTGCCACGGCTAGCGGGAGTTCCTGCCTCACAGATACGCAGTATTTT,CATASGSSCLTDTQYF
TRBV6-5,NA,TRBD2,TRBJ2-1,TGTGCCAGCAGTTACTTAAGGCGGGAGATTGGGAATGAGCAGTTCTTC,CASSYLRREIGNEQFF
TRBV11-2,NA,NA,TRBJ1-1,TGTGCCAGCAGCTGGGGGGTAATCAACACTGAAGCTTTCTTT,CASSWGVINTEAFF
TRBV20-1,NA,TRBD2,TRBJ2-5,TGCAGTGCTAGACTAGCGGGAGTGTTGAATGAGCAGTACTTC,CSARLAGVLNEQYF
TRBV28,few,TRBD1,TRBJ2-5,TGTGCCAGCAGCCTGAACGACAGGGCTCCCTCCGGAAGCCAGTACTTC,CASSLNDRAPSGSQYF
TRBV5-1,NA,TRBD2,TRBJ2-7,TGCGCCAGCAGCTTGGTGGGACTAGCGCGCGAGCAGTACTTC,CASSLVGLAREQYF
TRBV7-2,NA,NA,TRBJ2-5,TGTGCCAGCAGCCCAAGACAGGGCGGGATTCAAGAGACCCAGTACTTC,CASSPRQGGIQETQYF
TRBV4-2,NA,NA,TRBJ2-5,TGTGCCAGCAGCCAAGAGGACAATGAGCAGTACTTC,CASSQEDNEQYF
TRBV7-8,NA,NA,TRBJ2-7,TGTGCCAGCACCCTGAATGACGAGCAGTACTTC,CASTLNDEQYF
TRBV14,NA,NA,TRBJ2-7,TGTGCCAGCAGCCAGATACAGGAAGGCGAGCAGTACTTC,CASSQIQEGEQYF
TRBV7-2,NA,TRBD1,TRBJ2-3,TGTGCCAGCAGCTATGAACAGGGGAAAGCAGATACGCAGTATTTT,CASSYEQGKADTQYF
TRBV7-2,NA,TRBD2,TRBJ2-7,TGTGCCAGCAGCTTACTAGCGGCAGAGCAGTACTTC,CASSLLAAEQYF